The rows below give T cell receptor beta chains drawn from one sample of a study of CD8 T cells in Susac syndrome. TCRdb reprocessed the immunoSEQ multiplex PCR reads with MiXCR, giving one entry per CDR3 protein. The data contain 250,000 to 300,000 distinct CDR3 sequences, about 88% of them seen just once; the ten biggest clones take up about 0.17%. The specimen was CD8+ T cells from PBMCs. The receptors derive from a human donor with multiple sclerosis. The CDR3 runs from the conserved cysteine through the conserved F or W. A D gene is named only where the DNA matches it firmly. Some rows have no size entry. The others give once, few or many, or a class for an expanded clone.

J	V	size	D	CDR3	DNA
TRBJ2-3	TRBV3-1	.	.	CASSQGGVTDTQYF	TGTGCCAGCAGCCAAGGAGGGGTAACAGATACGCAGTATTTT
TRBJ2-7	TRBV6-2/TRBV6-3	.	.	CASRLSSYEQYF	TGTGCCAGCAGATTGAGCTCCTACGAGCAGTACTTC
TRBJ2-1	TRBV29-1	.	TRBD2	CSVEDSPSGGDEQFF	TGCAGCGTTGAAGATAGCCCTAGCGGGGGGGATGAGCAGTTCTTC
TRBJ2-1	TRBV4-1	.	.	CASSHSGQNEQFF	TGCGCCAGCAGCCACTCAGGGCAGAATGAGCAGTTCTTC
TRBJ1-6	TRBV7-8	.	.	CASSAELGSNSPLHF	TGTGCCAGCAGCGCCGAACTGGGATCAAATTCACCCCTCCACTTT
TRBJ2-5	TRBV7-2	once	TRBD1	CASSLHGTEETQYF	TGTGCCAGCAGCTTACATGGGACAGAAGAGACCCAGTACTTC
TRBJ1-1	TRBV27	.	.	CASTTAPVGNTEAFF	TGTGCCAGCACTACCGCCCCGGTGGGAAACACTGAAGCTTTCTTT
TRBJ2-6	TRBV5-6	.	.	CASSSETDPHSGANVLTF	TGTGCCAGCAGCTCGGAGACAGACCCACACTCTGGGGCCAACGTCCTGACTTTC
TRBJ1-2	TRBV27	.	.	CASSGSTWYGYTF	TGTGCCAGCAGCGGGAGTACGTGGTATGGCTACACCTTC
TRBJ2-7	TRBV29-1	.	.	CSVEASDTPTGSFLYEQYF	TGCAGCGTTGAAGCCTCCGACACCCCGACGGGGTCTTTTCTCTACGAGCAGTACTTC
TRBJ2-6	TRBV4-2	once	.	CASSLGAAHSGANVLTF	TGTGCCAGCAGCCTAGGGGCTGCCCACTCTGGGGCCAACGTCCTGACTTTC
TRBJ1-3	TRBV14	.	.	CASTRLSSGNTIYF	TGTGCCAGCACCAGACTGAGCTCTGGAAACACCATATATTTT
TRBJ2-7	TRBV19	.	.	CASTLGTDSYEQYF	TGTGCCAGTACCCTCGGGACGGACTCCTACGAGCAGTACTTC
TRBJ1-5	TRBV27	.	.	CASSLEGRAQPQHF	TGTGCCAGCAGTTTGGAAGGAAGAGCTCAGCCCCAGCATTTT
TRBJ2-1	TRBV6-5	.	TRBD2	CASSYSLAGVYNEQFF	TGTGCCAGCAGTTACTCTCTAGCGGGGGTTTACAATGAGCAGTTCTTC
TRBJ2-7	TRBV27	once	TRBD2	CASSISGGEQYF	TGTGCCAGCAGCATATCCGGGGGGGAGCAGTACTTC
TRBJ2-7	TRBV20-1	.	.	CSARDPPDGNSYEQYF	TGCAGTGCTAGAGACCCACCGGACGGGAACTCCTACGAGCAGTACTTC
TRBJ1-1	TRBV27	.	.	CASSLMSGTNTEAFF	TGTGCCAGCAGTTTAATGTCCGGTACGAACACTGAAGCTTTCTTT
TRBJ2-5	TRBV4-3	few	.	CASSHGVVEEETQYF	TGCGCCAGCAGCCACGGGGTAGTGGAAGAAGAGACCCAGTACTTC
TRBJ2-7	TRBV4-2	once	TRBD2	CASSQETSAAYEQYF	TGTGCCAGCAGCCAAGAGACTAGCGCTGCCTACGAGCAGTACTTC
TRBJ2-3	TRBV27	.	.	CASSSYPRGPTDTQYF	TGTGCCAGCAGTTCGTACCCACGGGGGCCCACAGATACGCAGTATTTT
TRBJ2-7	TRBV19	.	.	CASSMSGLQYEQYF	TGTGCCAGTAGTATGTCCGGGCTTCAGTACGAGCAGTACTTC
TRBJ2-3	TRBV24-1	.	.	CATSDRLSDTQYF	TGTGCCACCAGTGATCGGTTGTCGGATACGCAGTATTTT
TRBJ2-3	TRBV7-2	.	TRBD1	CASSSGTGSTDTQYF	TGTGCCAGCAGCTCAGGGACAGGGAGCACAGATACGCAGTATTTT
TRBJ1-6	TRBV4-3	.	.	CASSQGGLGNSPLHF	TGCGCCAGCAGCCAAGGTGGATTGGGTAATTCACCCCTCCACTTT
TRBJ2-1	TRBV9	once	TRBD2	CASSPPAGPSYNEQFF	TGTGCCAGCAGCCCCCCAGCGGGACCCTCCTACAATGAGCAGTTCTTC
TRBJ1-2	TRBV5-1	.	.	CASSLSPGANYGYTF	TGCGCCAGCAGCTTGTCTCCAGGGGCGAACTATGGCTACACCTTC
TRBJ2-7	TRBV28	.	.	CASSTIASAGRRPYEQYF	TGTGCCAGCAGCACCATAGCCTCCGCCGGCAGGAGACCCTACGAGCAGTACTTC
TRBJ2-7	TRBV7-9	.	TRBD1	CASSFRQGVSYEQYF	TGTGCCAGCAGCTTCAGACAGGGTGTCTCCTACGAGCAGTACTTC
TRBJ1-1	TRBV19	.	.	CASNIRPESDRGAFF	TGTGCCAGTAACATAAGACCCGAATCCGACAGAGGAGCTTTCTTT
TRBJ2-7	TRBV6-5	.	.	CASRGQRTSRYEQYF	TGTGCCAGCAGAGGCCAAAGGACTTCTCGCTACGAGCAGTACTTC
TRBJ1-2	TRBV29-1	.	TRBD1	CSVVGRTGPESPYGYTF	TGCAGCGTTGTGGGGCGGACAGGGCCCGAAAGTCCTTATGGCTACACCTTC
TRBJ2-2	TRBV20-1	.	.	CSAPDYNTGELFF	TGCAGTGCTCCCGACTACAACACCGGGGAGCTGTTTTTT
TRBJ2-4	TRBV11-2	.	.	CASSFQFGGIKNIQYF	TGTGCCAGCAGCTTTCAATTCGGGGGAATCAAAAACATTCAGTACTTC
TRBJ1-5	TRBV19	.	TRBD1	CASSMTGGSQPQHF	TGTGCCAGTAGTATGACAGGGGGTAGTCAGCCCCAGCATTTT
TRBJ1-5	TRBV4-2	.	.	CASSQDKGSDQPQHF	TGTGCCAGCAGCCAAGATAAAGGGAGCGATCAGCCCCAGCATTTT
TRBJ2-3	TRBV27	.	TRBD2	CASSTLRTHPSGTQYF	TGTGCCAGCAGTACCCTTCGGACGCACCCTAGCGGTACGCAGTATTTT
TRBJ2-6	TRBV10-3	.	TRBD2	CAISDSLGVAGELSGANVLTF	TGTGCCATCAGTGACTCCCTTGGTGTAGCGGGGGAACTCTCTGGGGCCAACGTCCTGACTTTC
TRBJ1-2	TRBV7-2	few	TRBD1	CASSSGQGVLVYGYTF	TGTGCCAGCAGCTCCGGACAGGGAGTTTTAGTCTATGGCTACACCTTC
TRBJ2-3	TRBV7-2	once	.	CASSNPFRGGDSTDTQYF	TGTGCCAGCAGCAACCCTTTCAGGGGAGGGGATAGCACAGATACGCAGTATTTT
TRBJ2-3	TRBV29-1	.	.	CSVEDSGEPGADTQYF	TGCAGCGTTGAAGATTCCGGGGAGCCAGGGGCAGATACGCAGTATTTT
TRBJ1-2	TRBV28	.	.	CASAGGGYGYTF	TGTGCCAGCGCCGGGGGAGGCTATGGCTACACCTTC
TRBJ2-1	TRBV30	.	.	CAWSPTGSNEQFF	TGTGCCTGGAGTCCCACAGGGTCCAATGAGCAGTTCTTC
TRBJ2-1	TRBV10-3	.	.	CAIVDITNEQFF	TGTGCCATCGTAGACATAACCAATGAGCAGTTCTTC
TRBJ2-7	TRBV10-3	.	.	CAISEATGPSSYEQYF	TGTGCCATCAGTGAGGCTACAGGACCTAGCTCCTACGAGCAGTACTTC
TRBJ2-7	TRBV5-5	.	.	CASSPARTNAYEQYF	TGTGCCAGCAGCCCCGCCCGGACTAACGCGTACGAGCAGTACTTC
TRBJ2-1	TRBV12-3/TRBV12-4	.	.	CASSFMWEAYNEQFF	TGTGCCAGCAGTTTTATGTGGGAGGCCTACAATGAGCAGTTCTTC
TRBJ1-1	TRBV28	once	.	CASLSVVGTEAFF	TGTGCCAGCCTGTCGGTTGTCGGCACTGAAGCTTTCTTT
TRBJ2-1	TRBV6-2/TRBV6-3	.	TRBD2	CASSFFTSAEQFF	TGTGCCAGCAGTTTCTTTACTAGCGCCGAGCAGTTCTTC
TRBJ2-1	TRBV2	.	TRBD2	CASSAGTSGEQFF	TGTGCCAGCAGTGCAGGGACTAGCGGTGAGCAGTTCTTC
TRBJ2-5	TRBV7-9	.	.	CASSPRDPLPQETQYF	TGTGCCAGCAGCCCCCGGGACCCGCTCCCACAAGAGACCCAGTACTTC
TRBJ2-1	TRBV21-1	.	.	CASSKYVYNEQFF	TGTGCCAGCAGCAAATATGTCTACAATGAGCAGTTCTTC
TRBJ2-7	TRBV11-2	.	.	CASSFYGLSEQYF	TGTGCCAGCAGCTTCTACGGCCTTTCCGAGCAGTACTTC
TRBJ2-1	TRBV12-3/TRBV12-4	.	.	CASKPRSPPGDPYNEQFF	TGTGCCAGCAAGCCGAGGTCACCTCCGGGTGATCCCTACAATGAGCAGTTCTTC
TRBJ2-1	TRBV5-6	once	TRBD2	CASSLELIRVGGRALIDEQFF	TGTGCCAGCAGCTTGGAGTTGATCAGGGTTGGGGGGAGGGCCCTTATTGATGAGCAGTTCTTC
TRBJ2-5	TRBV28	.	.	CASSLKYQETQYF	TGTGCCAGCAGTTTAAAGTACCAAGAGACCCAGTACTTC
TRBJ2-7	TRBV6-2/TRBV6-3	.	.	CASTKGGPDRNYEQYF	TGTGCCAGCACCAAAGGGGGTCCGGACAGAAACTACGAGCAGTACTTC
TRBJ2-5	TRBV11-2	.	.	CASSARGGQETQYF	TGTGCCAGCAGCGCCCGAGGGGGCCAAGAGACCCAGTACTTC
TRBJ2-7	TRBV5-1	.	.	CASSPVGGGKNRQYF	TGCGCCAGCAGCCCAGTTGGGGGGGGCAAAAACAGGCAGTACTTC